Listed below are T cell receptor beta chains from one sample, sequenced in a study of blood T cell repertoires in COVID-19. Data came from immunoSEQ multiplex PCR; TCRdb stores just in-frame clones and leaves some out. The repertoire holds 130,000 to 150,000 clones, more than 70% seen once, with over 10% in the top ten. The sample comprised peripheral blood. The source of these receptors is a man aged 60 to 75 with active or convalescent COVID-19. CDR3s include the opening cysteine and the closing phenylalanine or tryptophan. The order of the fields is J gene, V gene, CDR3 length, CDR3 protein.

TRBJ2-5	TRBV10-3	16	CAISELTSGSQETQYF
TRBJ2-2	TRBV29-1	14	CSVESRANTGELFF
TRBJ1-2	TRBV19	16	CASSILSRTGNYGYTF
TRBJ1-3	TRBV5-1	14	CASSLEGVGNTIYF
TRBJ2-4	TRBV3-1/TRBV3-2	12	CASSRQEHIQYF
TRBJ1-4	TRBV27	17	CASSRGQTRLGNEKLFF
TRBJ2-7	TRBV5-1	15	CASSLTSGTHLEQYF
TRBJ1-5	TRBV7-2	15	CASSPTRGNYQPQHF
TRBJ1-2	TRBV7-3	14	CASSPQGVGYGYTF
TRBJ2-1	TRBV7-2	15	CASNLAGGPYNEQFF
TRBJ2-5	TRBV11-2	15	CASSRSQQGQETQYF
TRBJ2-1	TRBV27	13	CASSSSSRNEQFF
TRBJ2-1	TRBV9	13	CASSLWGGNEQFF
TRBJ2-5	TRBV20-1	15	CSASRGSGSGETQYF
TRBJ1-5	TRBV25-1	13	CATEGGSNQPQHF
TRBJ2-7	TRBV27	13	CASRDRGVYEQYF
TRBJ2-7	TRBV9	14	CASSVDPGGPEQYF
TRBJ1-2	TRBV18	12	CASSRGDYGYTF
TRBJ1-6	TRBV10-3	13	CAISADFNSPLHF
TRBJ2-7	TRBV7-2	15	CASSLGASGSYEQYF
TRBJ1-4	TRBV7-9	14	CASSRHQGGEKLFF
TRBJ2-1	TRBV6-2/TRBV6-3	14	CASSHQQGAGEQFF
TRBJ2-7	TRBV27	12	CASSLPGGQQYF
TRBJ1-1	TRBV18	15	CASSSYEGVGPEAFF
TRBJ1-5	TRBV19	15	CASSISQAQSRPQHF
TRBJ1-6	TRBV30	16	CAWSPQGGGRGSPLHF
TRBJ2-7	TRBV5-6	18	CASSPTTSGRAVSDEQYF
TRBJ2-4	TRBV4-1	17	CASSREGTSGRGDIQYF
TRBJ2-3	TRBV3-1/TRBV3-2	16	CASATSGRLGTDTQYF
TRBJ2-4	TRBV19	14	CASSMAVAKNIQYF
TRBJ2-3	TRBV5-4	14	CASTTTGAPDTQYF
TRBJ2-1	TRBV6-1	16	CASSEGSGRYNNEQFF